This section outlines one T cell receptor (beta chain) sequence together with its context. Produced via immunoSEQ multiplex PCR; TCRdb's table is partial and in-frame only. The table records about 200,000 clones, over 75% of them present only once. This sample is drawn from a study of blood T cell repertoires in COVID-19. Germline CDR1 reads SGHAT; CDR2 reads FQNNGV. The V end was cut by 5 bases, the J end by 2 bases, with 14 bases between. The CDR3 runs 15 residues. Sequenced sample: peripheral blood. V gene TRBV11-2 combines with J gene TRBJ2-3; weak D call: TRBD2 (5 bases). This TCR was recovered from a human donor with active or convalescent COVID-19. The donor label of this sample is uncertain. The chain's CDR3 is CASSRLGSHTDTQYF. The DNA for the CDR3 is TGTGCCAGCAGCCGTTTGGGGAGCCACACAGATACGCAGTATTTT.